These 3 T cell receptor beta chains share one sample of origin, sequenced in a study of blood T cell repertoires in COVID-19 (TCRdb year 2020). Library creation used the immunoSEQ multiplex PCR assay. In TCRdb, the immuneACCESS table is reduced to in-frame sequences with V and J assigned. These tables do not hold every clone; where another copy was compared, an unresolved V gene accounts for under half, and the others remain unexplained. The table for this sample lists over 15,000 clones; roughly 82% of them were counted only once. Around a fifth of the sample belongs to the ten largest clones. The specimen was peripheral blood. The source is a man aged 80 or over with active COVID-19.

The chain recombines TRBV7-8 with TRBJ2-1, with 11 bases that match TRBD2. Trimming took 4 bases from V and 4 from J; bases not matched to a gene: 12. CDR3 length equals 18 residues. Germline assignment: CDR1 SGHVS and CDR2 FQNEAQ. DNA for the CDR3: TGTGCCAGCAGCTCTAGTTTGATAGCGGGAGGGATTTACAATGAGCAGTTCTTC. This translates into CASSSSLIAGGIYNEQFF.

The chain employs TRBV19 and TRBJ2-7, with 9 bases aligning to TRBD2. Per germline, CDR1 LNHDA and CDR2 SQIVND (reference sequence). Germline trimming cut 4 bases from V and 1 base from J; bases unmatched to any gene: 14. This CDR3 has 18 amino acids. The CDR3 region is CASSTAQGTSGYSYEQYF. In nucleotides, the CDR3 is TGTGCCAGTAGTACTGCGCAGGGCACTAGCGGGTATTCCTACGAGCAGTACTTC.

This clone was recorded only once. The rearrangement uses TRBV9 and TRBJ2-1; 10 bases fit TRBD2. The CDR3 consists of 15 residues. The germline gives CDR1 SGDLS, CDR2 YYNGEE. Germline trimming cut 0 bases from V and 7 bases from J; bases unmatched to any gene: 4. As DNA, the CDR3 is TGTGCCAGCAGCGTAGCTCTAGCGGGAGATAATGAGCAGTTCTTC. It translates to CASSVALAGDNEQFF.